These T cell receptor beta chains were read from a single sample in a study of blood T cell repertoires in COVID-19. Clones were sequenced by immunoSEQ multiplex PCR, and TCRdb holds only the in-frame ones, with some missing. The profile shows 15,000 to 20,000 clones, 80% of them singletons. Sequencing input: peripheral blood. Receptor source: a man older than 75 with acute or convalescent COVID-19. Both conserved end residues are part of each CDR3. A D gene is named only where the DNA matches it firmly. The size field is filled for only some rows; it gives once, few, many or a size class.

14	TRBD1	.	TRBV3-1/TRBV3-2	TRBJ1-1	TGTGCCAGCAGCCGACAGGGCTGGGACACTGAAGCTTTCTTT	CASSRQGWDTEAFF
14	TRBD2	.	TRBV6-2/TRBV6-3	TRBJ2-7	TGTGCCAGCAGTTACGTACTAGCGTGGAACGAGCAGTACTTC	CASSYVLAWNEQYF
15	TRBD1	once	TRBV14	TRBJ1-1	TGTGCCAGCAGCCAGCCGACAGGGGTGGGCACTGAAGCTTTCTTT	CASSQPTGVGTEAFF
15	.	.	TRBV4-3	TRBJ1-2	TGCGCCAGCAGCCAAGGGGGGGGCACTTCGGATGGCTACACCTTC	CASSQGGGTSDGYTF
14	TRBD1	.	TRBV18	TRBJ2-7	TGTGCCAGCTCACTCCGGGACAGGGGCAACGAGCAGTACTTC	CASSLRDRGNEQYF
20	.	.	TRBV21-1	TRBJ2-7	TGTGCCAGCAGCAAAGAAATGGAGGGACGACTTGGGGCCCTCCCCTACGAGCAGTACTTC	CASSKEMEGRLGALPYEQYF
15	.	.	TRBV4-1	TRBJ1-5	TGCGCCAGCAGCCAAGAGGGGCCGAAGAATCAGCCCCAGCATTTT	CASSQEGPKNQPQHF
16	.	.	TRBV18	TRBJ1-6	TGTGCCAGCTCACCACGTCAGGGACTTAATAATTCACCCCTCCACTTT	CASSPRQGLNNSPLHF
18	TRBD1	.	TRBV11-2	TRBJ1-1	TGTGCCAGCAGCCCCGACAGGGGGCGACTATTGGAGAACACTGAAGCTTTCTTT	CASSPDRGRLLENTEAFF
14	TRBD1	.	TRBV7-8	TRBJ2-7	TGTGCCAGCAGCTCGGACAGGGGCAAGTACGAGCAGTACTTC	CASSSDRGKYEQYF
13	.	.	TRBV7-9	TRBJ1-1	TGTGCCAGCAGGCAAACTATGAACACTGAAGCTTTCTTT	CASRQTMNTEAFF
16	TRBD1	.	TRBV6-4	TRBJ1-3	TGTGCCAGCATCTCACAGGGGTATGACTCTGGAAACACCATATATTTT	CASISQGYDSGNTIYF
16	.	.	TRBV7-2	TRBJ1-2	TGTGCCAGCAGCTTAGGCGGAGGACAGCTGCGAGGAGGCTACACCTTC	CASSLGGGQLRGGYTF
13	.	.	TRBV6-4	TRBJ2-5	TGTGCCAGCAGTAGGACAGCCCAAGAGACCCAGTACTTC	CASSRTAQETQYF
13	.	.	TRBV3-1/TRBV3-2	TRBJ2-2	TGTGCCAGCAGCCTGCTCGGGAACGAGGAGCTGTTTTTT	CASSLLGNEELFF
14	.	.	TRBV7-9	TRBJ2-7	TGTGCCAGCAGCAGCCGGGACAAAGTCTACGAGCAGTACTTC	CASSSRDKVYEQYF
17	TRBD2	.	TRBV9	TRBJ2-5	TGTGCCAGCAGCGTCGGACTAGCGGGGGGCGGGCAAGAGACCCAGTACTTC	CASSVGLAGGGQETQYF
18	.	.	TRBV5-1	TRBJ1-5	TGCGCCAGCAGCCCCAATCCGATAACCGGGTCATTTTTACAGCCCCAGCATTTT	CASSPNPITGSFLQPQHF
18	.	.	TRBV6-1	TRBJ2-1	TGTGCCAGCAGTGTTATGGCGGGGGCCTCTAGCTCCTACAATGAGCAGTTCTTC	CASSVMAGASSSYNEQFF
17	TRBD1	medium-sized	TRBV11-3	TRBJ2-1	TGTGCCAGCAGCTTAGGAACCGGGACAGGTCGATACAATGAGCAGTTCTTC	CASSLGTGTGRYNEQFF
16	TRBD2	.	TRBV5-1	TRBJ2-1	TGCGCCAGCAGCTTGCTAGCGGGGGAGATTGTAAATGAGCAGTTCTTC	CASSLLAGEIVNEQFF
17	TRBD1	.	TRBV12-5	TRBJ1-2	TGTGCTAGTGGTTCAGCGGGACAGGGGGGTCCTAACTATGGCTACACCTTC	CASGSAGQGGPNYGYTF
14	TRBD1	.	TRBV12-5	TRBJ2-1	TGTGCTAGTGGAAACAGGGACAGGGGGGATGAGCAGTTCTTC	CASGNRDRGDEQFF
14	TRBD2	.	TRBV3-1/TRBV3-2	TRBJ2-3	TGTGCCAGCAGCCAAGGTCTAGCGGGGGGCTCGGAGTATTTT	CASSQGLAGGSEYF
13	.	.	TRBV7-2	TRBJ1-3	TGTGCCAGCAGCCCGCACAGCGGAAACACCATATATTTT	CASSPHSGNTIYF
17	TRBD1	few	TRBV24-1	TRBJ2-3	TGTGCCACCAGTGACTCCACAGGGGGTGGTCACACAGATACGCAGTATTTT	CATSDSTGGGHTDTQYF